This TCR beta chain emerged from a study of tumor and adjacent non-tumor tissue in lung cancer. Study-wide background: On average, productive TCRbeta reads reached about 4 million per sample.

Study conclusions and caveats: Tumor repertoires had a smaller top 100 clone share than normal lung. Significantly higher TCR diversity was found in tumor than normal lung.

A modified ARM-PCR protocol with three rounds of nested PCR amplified TCRbeta. TCRdb passed the multiplex PCR reads through MiXCR, listing each CDR3 protein once. The sample carries 100,000 to 150,000 distinct CDR3 sequences, about 66% recorded once. On this clonotype itself: Its antigen is unidentified. A read error may account for a junction end that differs from germline.

RNA was extracted from bulk tissue without any cell sorting. This TCR was sampled from a man aged 25 to 40 with non-small cell lung cancer. The source material was lung tumor tissue.

In nucleotides, the CDR3 is TGTGCCAGCAGCCTCCTACGTGAGTTCCAAGAGACCCGGTGCTTC. It encodes CASSLLREFQETRCF. The chain has TRBV6-2 or TRBV6-3 and TRBJ2-5; D unclear. CDR3 length equals 15 residues. Germline assignment: CDR1 MNHEY and CDR2 SVGEGT.